The 22 T cell receptor beta chains below were found in one sample sequenced in a study of blood T cell repertoires in COVID-19. The table came from immunoSEQ multiplex PCR; TCRdb's copy has only in-frame clones and leaves some out. The table shows 250,000 to 350,000 clones, with about 88% occurring only once. The sequenced material came from peripheral blood. These receptors came from a human donor with COVID-19, enrolled during active disease. The donor label of this sample is uncertain.

This chain links TRBV7-9 with TRBJ2-7, with D uncertain. V was clipped by 5 bases and J by 2 bases, with 16 bases between them. CDR1 is SEHNR, CDR2 FQNEAQ, per germline (reference sequence). The CDR3 runs 15 residues. The CDR3 loop is CASSPPFGGTYEQYF. The CDR3 DNA reads as TGTGCCAGCAGCCCACCCTTCGGCGGAACCTACGAGCAGTACTTC.

This clone occurred a few times. This chain connects TRBV19 to TRBJ1-1; D not certain. The length of the CDR3 is 12 residues. Per the germline V gene, CDR1 is LNHDA and CDR2 is SQIVND (reference sequence). V gave up 6 bases and J gave up 0 bases, with 5 bases separating them. The CDR3 region has the DNA TGTGCCAGTAGCGTCCTGAACACTGAAGCTTTCTTT. Protein product: CASSVLNTEAFF.

The chain uses TRBV7-3 and TRBJ1-2; D might be TRBD1 (6 bases). V was shortened by 1 base and J by 8 bases, with 11 bases between the two germline ends. CDR1 is SGHTA and CDR2 is FQGTGA in the germline V gene. The CDR3 runs to 13 residues. CDR3 in amino acids: CASSLSAGAGYTF. The CDR3 coding sequence is TGTGCCAGCAGCTTAAGCGCGGGGGCCGGCTACACCTTC. The full variable domain, with the rest looked up from reference TRBV7-3 and TRBJ1-2, is GAGVSQTPSNKVTEKGKYVELRCDPISGHTALYWYRQSLGQGPEFLIYFQGTGAADDSGLPNDRFFAVRPEGSVSTLKIQRTERGDSAVYLCASSLSAGAGYTFGSGTRLTVV.

The genes are TRBV11-2 and TRBJ2-7, with TRBD2 identical over 7 bases. CDR3 length: 13 amino acids. Trimming cost V 1 base and J 6 bases; bases outside gene matches: 3. Germline-derived CDR1 and CDR2 are SGHAT and FQNNGV. The CDR3 loop is CASSLVASGEQYF. Written as DNA, the CDR3 is TGTGCCAGCAGCTTAGTCGCTAGCGGCGAGCAGTACTTC.

The CDR3 sequence: CASSLGQGGSYEQYF. In nucleotides, the CDR3 is TGTGCCAGCAGCTTGGGACAGGGGGGATCCTACGAGCAGTACTTC. This chain uses TRBV5-4 with TRBJ2-7; 9 bases agree with TRBD1. J was trimmed by 1 base and V by 0 bases; bases with no gene match: 2. There are 15 residues in the CDR3. Looked up from germline, CDR1 is SGHNT and CDR2 is YYREEE (reference sequence).

J is TRBJ2-7 and V is TRBV6-5; D is unclear. CDR1 is MNHEY and CDR2 is SVGAGI in the germline V gene. The CDR3 runs to 13 residues. Trimming cost V 5 bases and J 3 bases, with 11 bases left between them. The CDR3 DNA reads as TGTGCCAGCAGTCCTTCCCCTCGCTACGAGCAGTACTTC. Amino acid sequence: CASSPSPRYEQYF.

The chain employs TRBV19 and TRBJ2-1, with a tentative D call TRBD2 (6 bases). V lost 0 bases, J lost 4 bases, and 10 bases lay in between. The CDR3 is 15 residues long. CDR1 LNHDA and CDR2 SQIVND come from the germline V gene (reference sequence). The CDR3, as DNA: TGTGCCAGTAGTATAGAAGGCGGGATTTACAATGAGCAGTTCTTC. This codes for CASSIEGGIYNEQFF.

The gene calls are TRBV4-1 and TRBJ1-1, with D tentatively TRBD1 (5 bases). This CDR3 is 20 amino acids long. Germline CDR1 is MGHRA and CDR2 is YSYEKL. Trimming took 7 bases from V and 0 from J, leaving 30 bases between them. CDR3 residues: CASKPPPETRGQLMNTEAFF. For the CDR3, the DNA is TGCGCCAGCAAACCCCCCCCTGAGACGCGCGGACAACTCATGAACACTGAAGCTTTCTTT.

The chain is built from TRBV20-1 and TRBJ2-7; 9 positions match TRBD1. Germline CDR1 DFQATT, CDR2 SNEGSKA (reference sequence). V was clipped by 3 bases and J by 3 bases; unmatched bases: 9. There are 15 residues in the CDR3. The CDR3 coding sequence is TGCAGTGCTAGTCCGTTAGGGGACAGGGTCTACGAGCAGTACTTC. It encodes CSASPLGDRVYEQYF.

The chain is built from TRBV21-1 and TRBJ2-2; TRBD2, as called in the table, went unchecked against the DNA. TRBV21-1 counts as a pseudogene. The CDR3 has 18 amino acids. The CDR3, as DNA: TGTGCCAGCAGCCCCGACCGGCTAGCGGGGGGGAACACCGGGGAGCTGTTTTTT. Its translation: CASSPDRLAGGNTGELFF.

The chain combines TRBV30 with TRBJ1-2; a weak D match, TRBD1 (5 bases). This CDR3 spans 12 amino acids. V lost 4 bases and J lost 4, with 10 bases in between. Germline CDR1 reads GTSNPN; CDR2 reads SVGIG (reference sequence). CDR3 sequence reads: CAWNGGSYGYTF. The CDR3 DNA reads TGTGCCTGGAACGGGGGAAGCTATGGCTACACCTTC.

V gene TRBV6-2 or TRBV6-3 combines with J gene TRBJ2-7, with a possible D match to TRBD1 (6 bases). Per germline, CDR1 MNHEY and CDR2 SVGEGT. V was shortened by 2 bases and J by 4 bases, with 15 bases between the two germline ends. The CDR3 is 15 amino acids. The CDR3 protein is CASSYQRTVGYEQYF. As DNA, the CDR3 is TGTGCCAGCAGTTACCAACGGACAGTGGGGTACGAGCAGTACTTC.

The CDR3 coding sequence is TGTGCCAGCAGCTTAGGGACAGTGCTAGGAGATACGCAGTATTTT. Amino acid sequence: CASSLGTVLGDTQYF. This chain links TRBV7-2 with TRBJ2-3, with a tentative D call TRBD1 (6 bases). There are 15 residues in the CDR3. Germline V gene sequence: CDR1 SGHTA, CDR2 FQGNSA. Trimming left V 1 base short and J 5 bases short, with 13 bases between.

This chain connects TRBV14 to TRBJ2-1; a possible D gene is TRBD2 (6 bases). The CDR3 is 14 residues long. The V gene's germline CDR1 is SGHDN and CDR2 FVKESK. V was trimmed by 1 base and J by 10 bases, leaving 14 bases between them. The CDR3 nucleotides read TGTGCCAGCAGCCAAGTGATAGCGGTCGGCGAGCAGTTCTTC. Protein: CASSQVIAVGEQFF. The whole variable domain, filled in from reference TRBV14 and TRBJ2-1, reads EAGVTQFPSHSVIEKGQTVTLRCDPISGHDNLYWYRRVMGKEIKFLLHFVKESKQDESGMPNNRFLAERTGGTYSTLKVQPAELEDSGVYFCASSQVIAVGEQFFGPGTRLTVL.

The chain has TRBV5-4 and TRBJ2-1; 15 positions agree with TRBD2. Germline CDR1 reads SGHNT; CDR2 reads YYREEE (reference sequence). CDR3 length: 14 residues. V shed 9 bases, J shed 9 bases, and the junction held 7 bases outside the gene matches. The CDR3 loop is CATFPGLAGGEQFF. In DNA, the CDR3 is TGTGCCACCTTCCCGGGACTAGCGGGAGGTGAGCAGTTCTTC.

The rearrangement links TRBV6-5 to TRBJ1-1, with a tentative D call TRBD1 (6 bases). The CDR3 spans 15 residues. Germline V lookup: CDR1 MNHEY, CDR2 SVGAGI. The V and J ends lost 2 bases and 1 base respectively, with 11 bases between them. This chain's CDR3 is CASSYRDTSNTEAFF. DNA for the CDR3: TGTGCCAGCAGTTACCGGGACACGTCGAACACTGAAGCTTTCTTT.

In DNA form, the CDR3 reads TGTGCCGTCGCGAGGAAAGGGGACACCGGGGAGCTGTTTTTT. It yields the protein CAVARKGDTGELFF. The V call is TRBV7-2, the J call TRBJ2-2, with a tentative D call TRBD1 (5 bases). Trimming cost V 11 bases and J 3 bases, with 16 bases left between them. Germline V gives CDR1 SGHTA, CDR2 FQGNSA. The CDR3 length is 14 residues.

The rearrangement uses TRBV13 and TRBJ1-1; D perhaps matches TRBD1 (6 bases). Germline values: CDR1 PRHDT, CDR2 FYEKMQ (reference sequence). The CDR3 runs to 14 residues. The ends were cut back, 4 bases at V and 1 base at J, with 10 bases in the middle. The CDR3 DNA reads as TGTGCCAGCAGCTCAAGGACAGAGAACACTGAAGCTTTCTTT. This codes for CASSSRTENTEAFF.

Of note for this clone: At one end the junction does not follow the germline gene, possibly because of a read error. This chain links TRBV18 with TRBJ2-6; TRBD2 matches 7 bases. The CDR3 loop spans 14 amino acids. Germline V gene data show CDR1 as KGHSH and CDR2 as LQKENI. The CDR3 spells CASSPNGGGNVLTF. CDR3 sequence (DNA): TGTGCCAGCTCTCCCAATGGCGGGGGCAACGTCCTGACTTTC.

J is TRBJ2-5 and V is TRBV12-3 or TRBV12-4, with 15 bases matching TRBD2. This CDR3 comprises 13 residues. Losses at the gene ends were 11 bases for V and 5 bases for J; bases not matched to a gene: 3. Here the CDR3 reads CAVGTSGRETQYF. The CDR3 DNA reads TGTGCCGTCGGGACTAGCGGGAGGGAGACCCAGTACTTC.

This clone was seen only once. J is TRBJ1-6 and V is TRBV30; a weak D match, TRBD1 (6 bases). Germline V gene sequence: CDR1 GTSNPN, CDR2 SVGIG (reference sequence). The CDR3 is 15 amino acids. The ends were cut back, 0 bases at V and 9 bases at J, with 15 bases in the middle. The CDR3 is CAWSVRGGLGSPLHF. In nucleotides, the CDR3 is TGTGCCTGGAGTGTACGCGGGGGGCTGGGTTCACCCCTCCACTTT.

The V call is TRBV5-1, the J call TRBJ2-5, with D perhaps TRBD2 (6 bases). V was pared by 2 bases and J by 5 bases, with 13 bases between. Germline V gene data show CDR1 as SGHRS and CDR2 as YFSETQ. This CDR3 is 14 amino acids long. As DNA, the CDR3 is TGCGCCAGCAGCTTCCCTAGCGTTGGGGAGACCCAGTACTTC. Translated: CASSFPSVGETQYF.